Presented here are 5 T cell receptor beta chains from one specimen sequenced in a study of T-cell reconstitution after alpha-beta-depleted transplantation in children. Preparation of the TCRbeta library involved a method that used unique molecular identifiers. TCRdb ran MiXCR on the PCR reads and lists one entry per CDR3 protein. The data contain more than 200,000 distinct CDR3 sequences, about a sixth of them singletons. Sequences were derived from PBMCs, mostly from graft donor cells, sampled 360 days after TCRalphabeta/CD19-depleted stem cell transplant. Every receptor here comes from a male patient aged 2 to 9 who had a stem cell transplant for acute lymphoblastic leukemia, so the T cells may come from the graft donor.

This rearrangement joins TRBV29-1 to TRBJ1-2, with a tentative D call TRBD1 (5 bases). This CDR3 is 14 amino acids long. Germline V lookup: CDR1 SQVTM, CDR2 ANQGSEA. Trimming took 3 bases from V and 2 from J, leaving 13 bases between them. The chain's CDR3 is CSVEVGGSNYGYTF. As DNA, the CDR3 is TGCAGCGTTGAGGTCGGGGGGTCAAACTATGGCTACACCTTC.

This clonotype was seen only a few times. V gene TRBV5-1 combines with J gene TRBJ2-5; TRBD1 might be the D (5 bases). The ends were cut back, 4 bases at V and 5 bases at J, with 18 bases in the middle. The CDR3 loop spans 15 amino acids. Per germline, CDR1 SGHRS and CDR2 YFSETQ. In DNA form, the CDR3 reads TGCGCCAGCAGCATCGGACAATCGATCGGGGAGACCCAGTACTTC. This sequence encodes CASSIGQSIGETQYF.

The chain uses TRBV28 and TRBJ2-3, with D maybe TRBD2 (5 bases). This CDR3 is built from 14 residues. The V and J ends lost 6 bases and 7 bases respectively, with 17 bases between them. The germline gives CDR1 MDHEN, CDR2 SYDVKM. The chain's CDR3 is CASRGLDSGNTQYF. The CDR3 DNA is TGTGCCAGCAGGGGCCTAGACTCGGGAAATACGCAGTATTTT.

This clonotype was recorded at least ten times. V usage is TRBV12-3 or TRBV12-4 and J usage is TRBJ2-3, with 8 bases aligning to TRBD2. The trim removed 4 bases at V and 0 bases at J, leaving 6 bases unmatched. The CDR3 spans 16 residues. CDR3 protein: CASSYYGGASTDTQYF. The DNA of the CDR3 is TGTGCCAGCAGTTATTACGGGGGGGCTAGCACAGATACGCAGTATTTT.

This clonotype came up a few times. The genes are TRBV6-2 or TRBV6-3 and TRBJ2-7, with a possible D match to TRBD2 (6 bases). The CDR3 is made up of 15 amino acids. V lost 6 bases to trimming and J lost 0 bases, with 15 bases between them. Germline CDR1 and CDR2: MNHEY and SVGEGT. For the CDR3, the DNA is TGTGCCAGCAGCCCAGGACTACAGAGCTCCTACGAGCAGTACTTC. Its translation: CASSPGLQSSYEQYF.